A single sample is the source of the 22 T cell receptor beta chains below, sequenced in a study of T cells in narcolepsy. TCRdb keeps only in-frame clones here, not all; method: immunoSEQ multiplex PCR. This sample has 25,000 to 35,000 clones, with 82% found just once. The sample consisted of CD45RA- memory CD4+ T cells from PBMCs. The receptors come from a human donor with narcolepsy.

The gene calls are TRBV28 and TRBJ2-1; D is possibly TRBD2 (6 bases). The CDR3 length is 14 residues. V was trimmed by 5 bases and J by 5 bases, leaving 13 bases between them. Germline V gives CDR1 MDHEN, CDR2 SYDVKM. This CDR3 reads CASSPRELHNEQFF. CDR3 sequence (DNA): TGTGCCAGCAGTCCCCGGGAGTTACACAATGAGCAGTTCTTC.

The chain combines TRBV18 with TRBJ1-2; a weak D match, TRBD1 (6 bases). V lost 2 bases, J lost 8 bases, and 12 bases lay in between. The CDR3 totals 13 residues. Germline V lookup: CDR1 KGHSH, CDR2 LQKENI. The CDR3: CASSPLGAEGYTF. The CDR3 region has the DNA TGTGCCAGCTCACCATTGGGGGCGGAGGGCTACACCTTC.

The chain is built from TRBV5-1 and TRBJ2-1; 9 positions match TRBD2. Germline CDR1 is SGHRS and CDR2 is YFSETQ. CDR3 size: 15 residues. With 1 base clipped from V and 6 bases from J, the junction kept 5 bases outside the gene matches. The DNA for the CDR3 is TGCGCCAGCAGCTTGACGGTAGCGGGAGTCAATGAGCAGTTCTTC. Translated: CASSLTVAGVNEQFF. The full variable domain, completed using reference TRBV5-1 and TRBJ2-1, is KAGVTQTPRYLIKTRGQQVTLSCSPISGHRSVSWYQQTPGQGLQFLFEYFSETQRNKGNFPGRFSGRQFSNSRSEMNVSTLELGDSALYLCASSLTVAGVNEQFFGPGTRLTVL.

The CDR3, as DNA: TGTGCCAGCAGCCGGACGGACGGAAATGAGCAGTTCTTC. This encodes CASSRTDGNEQFF. The chain joins TRBV5-4 to TRBJ2-1; D remains unclear. Deletions cut 4 bases from V and 7 bases from J, with 12 bases between. Germline CDR1 SGHNT, CDR2 YYREEE (reference sequence). The CDR3 extends over 13 amino acids. Variable domain in full (rest from reference TRBV5-4 and TRBJ2-1): ETGVTQSPTHLIKTRGQQVTLRCSSQSGHNTVSWYQQALGQGPQFIFQYYREEENGRGNFPPRFSGLQFPNYSSELNVNALELDDSALYLCASSRTDGNEQFFGPGTRLTVL.

V and J are TRBV5-1 and TRBJ2-3, with 13 bases lining up with TRBD2. This CDR3 region has 19 residues. The junction had 11 bases not matched to a gene; V was cut back by 4 bases and J by 0 bases. CDR1 and CDR2 (germline): SGHRS, YFSETQ. The CDR3 coding sequence is TGCGCCAGCAGCCGGGGACTAGCGGGAACGCGTCGGAGCACAGATACGCAGTATTTT. Translation: CASSRGLAGTRRSTDTQYF.

The chain joins TRBV30 to TRBJ2-3, with no clear D. The germline V gene has CDR1 GTSNPN and CDR2 SVGIG (reference sequence). The CDR3 length is 12 residues. V was cut by 0 bases and J by 0 bases, with 1 base left in between. CDR3 in amino acids: CAWSVSTDTQYF. The CDR3 nucleotides are TGTGCCTGGAGTGTCAGCACAGATACGCAGTATTTT.

The chain combines TRBV9 with TRBJ1-2; tentative D call: TRBD1 (5 bases). Trimming pared 3 bases from V and 8 bases from J, leaving 14 bases between. The CDR3 length is 13 residues. CDR1 and CDR2 from the germline V gene are SGDLS and YYNGEE. The CDR3, as DNA: TGTGCCAGCAGCGACCAGGACATTCAGGGCTACACCTTC. This codes for CASSDQDIQGYTF.

The V and J genes are TRBV2 and TRBJ2-3, with D perhaps assigned TRBD1 or TRBD2 (5 bases each). Trimming pared 8 bases from V and 4 bases from J, leaving 13 bases between. This CDR3 has 13 residues. In germline, CDR1 is SNHLY, CDR2 FYNNEI. The CDR3 coding sequence is TGTGCCAGCCTGAATCGAGGGGCAGATACGCAGTATTTT. Translating gives CASLNRGADTQYF.

The V and J genes are TRBV7-2 and TRBJ1-1; D possibly corresponds to TRBD1 (5 bases). The CDR3 is made up of 12 amino acids. The germline CDR1 and CDR2 sequences are SGHTA and FQGNSA. The ends were cut back, 6 bases at V and 7 bases at J, with 12 bases in the middle. The CDR3, as DNA: TGTGCCAGCAGTCGGACACAGTTTGAAGCTTTCTTT. Residues: CASSRTQFEAFF.

The chain combines TRBV6-5 with TRBJ1-3; D ambiguous. With 0 bases removed from V and 0 bases from J, the gap between germline ends came to 9 bases. The CDR3 covers 16 residues. Germline CDR1 reads MNHEY; CDR2 reads SVGAGI. CDR3 bases: TGTGCCAGCAGTTACTCGAGGCCAAGCTCTGGAAACACCATATATTTT. Its protein product is CASSYSRPSSGNTIYF.

This chain uses TRBV5-1 with TRBJ1-1; D gene uncertain. This CDR3 contains 14 residues. Germline V gives CDR1 SGHRS, CDR2 YFSETQ. V was cut by 2 bases and J by 0 bases, with 8 bases left in between. The CDR3 sequence: CASSLVGLNTEAFF. The CDR3 DNA reads as TGCGCCAGCAGCTTAGTGGGTTTGAACACTGAAGCTTTCTTT.

The rearrangement uses TRBV11-2 and TRBJ1-5, with a possible D match to TRBD1 (5 bases). V was trimmed by 2 bases and J by 1 base, leaving 12 bases between them. CDR1 and CDR2 from the germline V gene are SGHAT and FQNNGV. This CDR3 is built from 16 residues. The CDR3 protein is CASSLSRGESNQPQHF. The CDR3 DNA sequence: TGTGCCAGCAGCTTATCGAGGGGAGAGAGCAATCAGCCCCAGCATTTT.

The V call is TRBV19, the J call TRBJ1-2; D is undetermined. The CDR3 contains 13 residues. Germline V gene data show CDR1 as LNHDA and CDR2 as SQIVND (reference sequence). Trimming stripped 5 bases from V and 2 bases from J, with 9 bases between. CDR3 DNA: TGTGCCAGTAGTGGTACAGAGAACTATGGCTACACCTTC. It yields the protein CASSGTENYGYTF.

This clone was detected a few times. The chain has TRBV28 and TRBJ1-2; D is uncertain. This CDR3 region has 14 residues. The V gene lost 8 bases and the J gene lost 4 bases, with 17 bases spanning the gap. In germline, CDR1 is MDHEN, CDR2 SYDVKM. The CDR3 DNA follows: TGTGCCAGCCACCACCCAACAGCTACCTATGGCTACACCTTC. This codes for CASHHPTATYGYTF.

The table lists this clone with a few counts. The V gene is TRBV7-2, the J gene TRBJ2-3; TRBD2 matches 7 bases. Germline V gene sequence: CDR1 SGHTA, CDR2 FQGNSA. Trimming took 3 bases from V and 3 from J; bases not matched to a gene: 6. The CDR3 length is 15 residues. As DNA, the CDR3 is TGTGCCAGCAGCTTCATAGCGGGTGGTACAGATACGCAGTATTTT. It specifies CASSFIAGGTDTQYF.

V and J are TRBV9 and TRBJ2-2; no definite D call. The V and J ends lost 0 bases and 0 bases respectively, with 6 bases between them. The length of the CDR3 is 15 residues. The germline gives CDR1 SGDLS, CDR2 YYNGEE. The CDR3 loop reads CASSVAPANTGELFF. The DNA of the CDR3 is TGTGCCAGCAGCGTAGCCCCGGCGAACACCGGGGAGCTGTTTTTT.

V usage is TRBV7-8 and J usage is TRBJ2-7; D not certain. Trimming shortened V by 1 base and J by 3 bases, and 10 bases separated the two germline ends. The CDR3 extends over 14 amino acids. CDR1 is SGHVS, CDR2 FQNEAQ, per germline. The CDR3 loop reads CASSLELNSYEQYF. CDR3 sequence (DNA): TGTGCCAGCAGCTTAGAACTGAACAGCTACGAGCAGTACTTC.

The chain is built from TRBV5-1 and TRBJ2-1, with 11 nucleotides matching TRBD2. Germline V gene lookup returns CDR1 SGHRS and CDR2 YFSETQ. V lost 4 bases to trimming and J lost 7 bases; unmatched junction nucleotides: 7. The CDR3 runs 15 residues. In DNA, the CDR3 is TGCGCCAGCAGCCCCTACCGGACTAGCGGGAATGAGCAGTTCTTC. Translation gives CASSPYRTSGNEQFF.

V is TRBV5-6 and J is TRBJ1-2; D is unresolved. This CDR3 spans 14 amino acids. V lost 2 bases to trimming and J lost 2 bases, with 10 bases between them. Germline V gene lookup returns CDR1 SGHDT and CDR2 YYEEEE. CDR3: CASSLGRQNYGYTF. The CDR3 nucleotides are TGTGCCAGCAGCTTAGGCAGGCAGAACTATGGCTACACCTTC.

This clone has a handful of counts. The rearrangement links TRBV6-6 to TRBJ2-7; 7 nucleotides align to TRBD1. The CDR3 extends over 15 amino acids. CDR1 is MNHNY, CDR2 SVGAGI, per germline (reference sequence). V dropped 6 bases and J dropped 6; count of bases not matched to a gene: 14. CDR3 nucleotide sequence: TGTGCCAGCAGCCCCCTAGGGGGCGCAACGTCCGAGCAGTACTTC. Amino acid sequence: CASSPLGGATSEQYF.

The CDR3 loop is CASSVDVGPYEQYF. CDR3 in DNA: TGTGCCAGCAGCGTCGACGTCGGGCCCTACGAGCAGTACTTC. The chain is built from TRBV9 and TRBJ2-7, with unresolved D. Trimming stripped 2 bases from V and 2 bases from J, with 11 bases between. This CDR3 contains 14 residues. Germline lookup yields CDR1 SGDLS and CDR2 YYNGEE.

The chain employs TRBV29-1 and TRBJ1-2; possible D gene TRBD1, 5 bases. The CDR3 spans 13 residues. Trimming left V 3 bases short and J 2 bases short, with 10 bases between. Germline V gene lookup returns CDR1 SQVTM and CDR2 ANQGSEA. CDR3: CSVDLGPNYGYTF. For the CDR3, the DNA is TGCAGCGTTGATCTGGGGCCGAACTATGGCTACACCTTC.